This entry is about one T cell receptor (beta chain). The PCR contained 60 Vbeta and 13 Jbeta primers. TCRdb keeps only in-frame clones here, not all; method: immunoSEQ multiplex PCR. The data hold some 150,000 clones, with roughly 70% observed a single time. The data were taken from a study of cytomegalovirus exposure and HLA in healthy donors. The sample comprised PBMCs. This TCR derives from a man in his thirties or forties in good health and CMV-seronegative.

CDR3 residues: CASSSGGLYNEQFF. As DNA, the CDR3 is TGTGCCAGCAGCTCGGGGGGCCTCTACAATGAGCAGTTCTTC. The chain has TRBV7-2 and TRBJ2-1; D possibly corresponds to TRBD2 (7 bases). The ends were cut back, 4 bases at V and 3 bases at J, with 10 bases in the middle. Germline CDR1 reads SGHTA; CDR2 reads FQGNSA. This CDR3 is 14 amino acids long. The complete variable domain, with remaining parts taken from reference TRBV7-2 and TRBJ2-1, reads GAGVSQSPSNKVTEKGKDVELRCDPISGHTALYWYRQSLGQGLEFLIYFQGNSAPDKSGLPSDRFSAERTGGSVSTLTIQRTQQEDSAVYLCASSSGGLYNEQFFGPGTRLTVL.